The 16 T cell receptor beta chains below come from one sample, sequenced in a study of T-cell reconstitution after alpha-beta-depleted transplantation in children. Molecular barcoding with unique molecular identifiers was used for the TCRbeta library. From the PCR reads, TCRdb called clonotypes with MiXCR, one entry per CDR3 protein. In the table there are approximately 240,000 distinct CDR3 sequences, about 9.5% of which are singletons. Specimen: PBMCs from the stem cell graft donor, collected from the stem cell graft. Every receptor here comes from a human donor who donated a stem cell graft to a child with acute lymphoblastic leukemia.

This sequence joins TRBV6-2 or TRBV6-3 and TRBJ2-7; TRBD1 matches 9 bases. The CDR3 is 16 residues long. The V gene's germline CDR1 is MNHEY and CDR2 SVGEGT. The V gene end was trimmed by 6 bases and the J gene end by 6 bases; junction bases not matched to a gene: 15. CDR3 DNA: TGTGCCAGCAGCCGTACTCCGGGACAGGGTCTTCTCGAGCAGTACTTC. Translation gives CASSRTPGQGLLEQYF.

The table lists this clonotype with a few counts. This sequence joins TRBV5-1 and TRBJ1-5; 8 bases align to TRBD1. With 2 bases clipped from V and 4 bases from J, the junction kept 5 bases outside the gene matches. The CDR3 contains 15 residues. Germline CDR1 reads SGHRS; CDR2 reads YFSETQ. CDR3 amino acids: CASSLGQGQNQPQHF. Written as DNA, the CDR3 is TGCGCCAGCAGCTTAGGACAGGGCCAAAATCAGCCCCAGCATTTT.

This clonotype was recorded many times. The rearrangement uses TRBV5-1 and TRBJ1-5; D perhaps matches TRBD1 (5 bases). CDR1 and CDR2 (germline): SGHRS, YFSETQ. Trimming removed 0 bases at V and 6 bases at J, with 10 bases between. This CDR3 has 14 residues. CDR3 loop: CASSLEGIGQPQHF. In nucleotides, the CDR3 is TGCGCCAGCAGCTTGGAGGGGATAGGTCAGCCCCAGCATTTT.

This clonotype occurred a few times. This sequence joins TRBV6-1 and TRBJ1-2; D not certain. Trimming cost V 6 bases and J 4 bases, with 15 bases left between them. CDR1 and CDR2 from the germline V gene are MNHNS and SASEGT. This CDR3 is 14 amino acids long. The CDR3 sequence is CASRKTVPRYGYTF. CDR3 coding DNA: TGTGCCAGCAGGAAAACAGTGCCCCGCTATGGCTACACCTTC.

This clonotype was seen many times. The chain is built from TRBV2 and TRBJ2-5; possibly TRBD1 or TRBD2 for D (7 bases each). Trimming removed 7 bases from V and 5 bases from J, with 23 bases in between. CDR1 SNHLY and CDR2 FYNNEI come from the germline V gene. The CDR3 is 16 amino acids. As DNA, the CDR3 is TGTGCCAGCACCTCGGTTCAGGGGGGGAGATGGGAGACCCAGTACTTC. Its translation is CASTSVQGGRWETQYF.

Only a few counts were recorded for this clonotype. The chain has TRBV6-2 or TRBV6-3 and TRBJ1-4, with D possibly being TRBD1 (5 bases). The germline V gene has CDR1 MNHEY and CDR2 SVGEGT. V was trimmed by 6 bases and J by 8 bases, leaving 22 bases between them. CDR3 length equals 16 residues. The CDR3 DNA is TGTGCCAGCAGACAACCAGACCTCGGGGGGTACGAAAAACTGTTTTTT. Translation gives CASRQPDLGGYEKLFF.

This clonotype appeared a few times. This chain links TRBV20-1 with TRBJ1-1; D is uncertain. Germline-derived CDR1 and CDR2 are DFQATT and SNEGSKA (reference sequence). The CDR3 loop spans 13 amino acids. Trimming cost V 6 bases and J 1 base, with 12 bases left between them. CDR3 sequence reads: CSASRATNTEAFF. DNA for the CDR3: TGCAGTGCCTCAAGAGCCACGAACACTGAAGCTTTCTTT.

This clonotype appeared many times. This chain connects TRBV29-1 to TRBJ2-1; D is possibly TRBD1 (5 bases). The germline CDR1 and CDR2 sequences are SQVTM and ANQGSEA. CDR3 length equals 11 residues. The ends were cut back, 7 bases at V and 6 bases at J, with 10 bases in the middle. The CDR3 DNA reads TGCAGCGGCCTAGGGGTCAATGAGCAGTTCTTC. Translation: CSGLGVNEQFF.

The sample holds many counts of this clonotype. The genes are TRBV5-1 and TRBJ1-1, with D maybe TRBD1 (6 bases). Trimming removed 3 bases at V and 1 base at J, with 13 bases between. The CDR3 runs 15 residues. Looked up from germline, CDR1 is SGHRS and CDR2 is YFSETQ. The DNA for the CDR3 is TGCGCCAGCAGCTGGGATGGGGGGCCGAACACTGAAGCTTTCTTT. It translates to CASSWDGGPNTEAFF.

In its sample, this clonotype was seen many times. The chain couples TRBV5-1 to TRBJ2-2, with 12 nucleotides matching TRBD1. There are 18 residues in the CDR3. V was clipped by 4 bases and J by 3 bases; unmatched bases: 10. Germline V gene lookup returns CDR1 SGHRS and CDR2 YFSETQ. The CDR3 coding sequence is TGCGCCAGCAGCCTTGGATTCGGGACAGGGGGCGACACCGGGGAGCTGTTTTTT. Translation: CASSLGFGTGGDTGELFF.

The chain links TRBV4-2 to TRBJ2-2; 8 bases align to TRBD1. After removal of 4 bases from V and 7 bases from J, the junction contained 17 bases not matched to a gene. Looked up from germline, CDR1 is LGHNA and CDR2 is YNFKEQ. This CDR3 contains 18 residues. This CDR3 is CASSPRTGMLIIGGELFF. CDR3 sequence (DNA): TGTGCCAGCAGCCCCAGGACAGGGATGCTCATTATCGGCGGGGAGCTGTTTTTT.

This clonotype appeared a few times. The J gene is TRBJ2-2, the V gene TRBV28, with D unresolved. The CDR3 loop spans 15 amino acids. The V gene's germline CDR1 is MDHEN and CDR2 SYDVKM. V lost 5 bases, J lost 3 bases, and 13 bases lay in between. CDR3 sequence reads: CASSGPARDTGELFF. The CDR3 DNA follows: TGTGCCAGCAGTGGCCCGGCCCGGGACACCGGGGAGCTGTTTTTT. Full variable domain (rest looked up from reference TRBV28 and TRBJ2-2): DVKVTQSSRYLVKRTGEKVFLECVQDMDHENMFWYRQDPGLGLRLIYFSYDVKMKEKGDIPEGYSVSREKKERFSLILESASTNQTSMYLCASSGPARDTGELFFGEGSRLTVL.

This clonotype came up a few times. This rearrangement joins TRBV7-2 to TRBJ1-2; D may be TRBD1 (5 bases). CDR3 length: 14 residues. Deletions cut 3 bases from V and 0 bases from J, with 8 bases between. Germline assignment: CDR1 SGHTA and CDR2 FQGNSA. The CDR3 nucleotides are TGTGCCAGCAGCTTGACAGAGGCTAACTATGGCTACACCTTC. This translates into CASSLTEANYGYTF.

Ten or more counts support this clonotype. The chain is built from TRBV5-4 and TRBJ2-7; the match to TRBD1 covers 11 bases. The junction had 1 base not matched to a gene; V was cut back by 0 bases and J by 2 bases. The length of the CDR3 is 15 residues. CDR1 is SGHNT, CDR2 YYREEE, per germline (reference sequence). The CDR3 DNA sequence: TGTGCCAGCAGCTTGGCGGGACAGGGGGCCTACGAGCAGTACTTC. It codes for CASSLAGQGAYEQYF.

The chain is built from TRBV24-1 and TRBJ2-5; D uncertain. In germline, CDR1 is KGHDR, CDR2 SFDVKD. The CDR3 is 14 amino acids. The V gene lost 0 bases and the J gene lost 5 bases, with 9 bases spanning the gap. The CDR3 sequence: CATSDLRLLETQYF. CDR3 DNA: TGTGCCACCAGTGATTTGCGGTTACTCGAGACCCAGTACTTC.

V and J are TRBV20-1 and TRBJ2-7, with 7 bases identical to TRBD1. The germline V gene has CDR1 DFQATT and CDR2 SNEGSKA (reference sequence). CDR3 length: 13 residues. Unmatched junction bases numbered 9, after V lost 6 bases and J lost 4 bases. The CDR3, as DNA: TGCAGTGCCTGGGACAGAAGTACGTACGAGCAGTACTTC. Amino acid sequence: CSAWDRSTYEQYF.